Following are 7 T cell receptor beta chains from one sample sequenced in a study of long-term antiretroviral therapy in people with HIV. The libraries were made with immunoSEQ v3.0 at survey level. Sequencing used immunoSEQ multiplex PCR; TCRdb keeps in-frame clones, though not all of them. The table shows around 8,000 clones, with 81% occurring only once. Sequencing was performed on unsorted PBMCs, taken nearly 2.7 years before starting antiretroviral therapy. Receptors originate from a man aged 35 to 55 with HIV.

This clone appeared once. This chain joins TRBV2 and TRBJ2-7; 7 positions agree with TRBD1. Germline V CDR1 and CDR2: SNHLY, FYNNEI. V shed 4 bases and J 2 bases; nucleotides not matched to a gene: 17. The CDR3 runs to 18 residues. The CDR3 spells CASSGGRGFSLLTYEQYF. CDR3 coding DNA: TGTGCCAGCAGTGGGGGCAGGGGGTTTAGCCTACTCACCTACGAGCAGTACTTC.

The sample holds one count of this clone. CDR3 nucleotides: TGTGCCAGCAGCTGGGACAGAACCTACGAGCAGTACTTC. This sequence encodes CASSWDRTYEQYF. The chain recombines TRBV5-4 with TRBJ2-7; 7 nucleotides agree with TRBD1. The CDR3 extends over 13 amino acids. J was trimmed by 2 bases and V by 3 bases; bases with no gene match: 2. The V gene's germline CDR1 is SGHNT and CDR2 YYREEE (reference sequence).

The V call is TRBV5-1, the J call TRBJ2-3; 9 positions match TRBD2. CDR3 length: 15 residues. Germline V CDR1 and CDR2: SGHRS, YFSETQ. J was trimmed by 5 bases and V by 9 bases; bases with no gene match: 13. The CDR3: CAISYSGGWGDTQYF. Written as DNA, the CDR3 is TGCGCCATCTCGTATAGCGGGGGTTGGGGAGATACGCAGTATTTT.

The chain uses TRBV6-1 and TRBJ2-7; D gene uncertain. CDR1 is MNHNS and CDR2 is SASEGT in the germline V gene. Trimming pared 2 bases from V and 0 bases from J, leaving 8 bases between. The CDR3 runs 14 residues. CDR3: CASSEFQSSYEQYF. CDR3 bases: TGTGCCAGCAGTGAATTCCAAAGCTCCTACGAGCAGTACTTC.

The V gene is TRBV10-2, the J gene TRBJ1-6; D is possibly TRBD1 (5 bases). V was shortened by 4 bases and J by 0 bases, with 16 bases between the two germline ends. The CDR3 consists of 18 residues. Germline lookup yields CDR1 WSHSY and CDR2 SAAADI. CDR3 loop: CASSATGTTSSYNSPLHF. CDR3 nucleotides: TGCGCCAGCAGTGCGACCGGGACCACCAGCTCCTATAATTCACCCCTCCACTTT.

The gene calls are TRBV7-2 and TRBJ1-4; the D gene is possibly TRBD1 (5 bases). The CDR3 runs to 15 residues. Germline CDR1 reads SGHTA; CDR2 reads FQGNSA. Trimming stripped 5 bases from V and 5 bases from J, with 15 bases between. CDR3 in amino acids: CASSPQQVQNEKLFF. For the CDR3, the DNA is TGTGCCAGCAGCCCGCAACAGGTTCAAAATGAAAAACTGTTTTTT.

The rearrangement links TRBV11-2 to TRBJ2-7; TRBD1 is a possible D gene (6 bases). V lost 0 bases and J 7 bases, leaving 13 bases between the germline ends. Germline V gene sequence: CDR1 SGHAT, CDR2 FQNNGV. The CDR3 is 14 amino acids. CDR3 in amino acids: CASSLDPGQREQYF. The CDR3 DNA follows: TGTGCCAGCAGCTTAGATCCCGGACAGCGGGAGCAGTACTTC.